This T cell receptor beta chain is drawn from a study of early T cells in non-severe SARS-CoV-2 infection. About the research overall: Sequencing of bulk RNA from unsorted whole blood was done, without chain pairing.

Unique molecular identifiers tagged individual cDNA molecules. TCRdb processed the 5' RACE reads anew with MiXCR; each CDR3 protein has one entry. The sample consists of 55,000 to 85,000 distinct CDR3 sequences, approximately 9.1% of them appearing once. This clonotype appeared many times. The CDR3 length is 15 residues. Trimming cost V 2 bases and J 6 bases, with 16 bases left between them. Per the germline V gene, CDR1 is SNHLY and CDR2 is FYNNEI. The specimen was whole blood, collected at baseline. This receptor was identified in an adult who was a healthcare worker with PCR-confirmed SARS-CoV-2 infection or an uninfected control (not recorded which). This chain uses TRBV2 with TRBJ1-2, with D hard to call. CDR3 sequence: CASSERRAGGDGYTF. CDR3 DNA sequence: TGTGCCAGCAGTGAAAGGAGGGCGGGCGGCGATGGCTACACCTTC.